A single T cell receptor beta chain is shown here with its context. What it recognizes is unknown. CDR3 length equals 15 residues. V lost 2 bases and J lost 6; bases outside the gene matches: 13. Germline V gene sequence: CDR1 SQVTM, CDR2 ANQGSEA. CEF-cultured naive and memory CD4+ T cell DNA got survey-level sequencing. The method was immunoSEQ multiplex PCR; TCRdb's version includes in-frame clones alone and lacks a portion of them. The data hold approximately 41,000 clones, with roughly 73% observed a single time. These data are taken from a study of CD4 T cells in relation to SARS-CoV-2 and coronaviruses.

The TCR comes from an adult with COVID-19. Specimen: memory CD4+ T cells from PBMCs, cultured in vitro. V usage is TRBV29-1 and J usage is TRBJ2-7, with 7 bases matching TRBD2. The CDR3 sequence is CSVESLGRESAEQYF. DNA of the CDR3: TGCAGCGTTGAATCGTTGGGGCGGGAGAGCGCCGAGCAGTACTTC.